The source of this T cell receptor beta chain is a study of blood T cells in healthy people across ages. Overall study context: About one barcoded beta molecule per two T cells was captured by template switching.

Looked up from germline, CDR1 is SGHTA and CDR2 is FQGNSA. V was trimmed by 4 bases and J by 4 bases, leaving 13 bases between them. The CDR3 totals 14 residues. Study results and limitations: CMV status of donors was not determined, possibly confounding expanded clonotype changes.

A second PCR, run for roughly 7 to 12 cycles, used a sample-barcoded 5' primer plus a J-beta primer mix. In TCRdb, the 5' RACE reads were re-called with MiXCR into one record per CDR3 protein. The profile shows roughly 900,000 distinct CDR3 sequences, 25% to 35% of them singletons. Points on this clonotype: The antigen is not known.

This receptor was taken from an elderly woman in good health. The chain combines TRBV7-2 with TRBJ1-1; a possible D gene is TRBD1 (5 bases). Input material: blood. The CDR3, as DNA: TGTGCCAGCAGCTCACTAGGGGCGTCCACTGAAGCTTTCTTT. This encodes CASSSLGASTEAFF. Supplemented by reference TRBV7-2 and TRBJ1-1, the full variable domain reads GAGVSQSPSNKVTEKGKDVELRCDPISGHTALYWYRQSLGQGLEFLIYFQGNSAPDKSGLPSDRFSAERTGGSVSTLTIQRTQQEDSAVYLCASSSLGASTEAFFGQGTRLTVV.